This is a list of T cell receptor beta chains from one sample in a study of T cell responses to AZD1222 COVID-19 vaccine. Libraries were prepared by immunoSEQ multiplex PCR; TCRdb keeps only in-frame clonotypes and omits some of them. The profile shows more than 95,000 clones, roughly 86% of them singletons. This sample comprised peripheral blood, obtained 28 days after the second AZD1222 dose. The receptors originated from an adult who received the AZD1222 COVID-19 vaccine. Both conserved end residues are part of each CDR3. A D gene is named only where the DNA matches it firmly. Not all rows give a size; the values are once, few, many and, for expanded clones, a class.

TRBJ1-1 TRBV7-9 TRBD1 NA TGTGCCAGCAGAGGACAGGGGGCCACTGAAGCTTTCTTT CASRGQGATEAFF
TRBJ1-1 TRBV12-3/TRBV12-4 NA once TGTGCCAGCGCCTGGGGACGAGATGAAGCTTTCTTT CASAWGRDEAFF
TRBJ1-1 TRBV3-1/TRBV3-2 TRBD1 NA TGTGCCAGCAGCCAAGTTGGGCAGGGGGATACTGAAGCTTTCTTT CASSQVGQGDTEAFF
TRBJ1-1 TRBV18 NA NA TGTGCCAGCTCACCAGGGGCCGACTTGAACACTGAAGCTTTCTTT CASSPGADLNTEAFF
TRBJ1-4 TRBV19 TRBD1 NA TGTGCCAGTAATATCGCACGGGACAGGGGTGAAAAACTGTTTTTT CASNIARDRGEKLFF
TRBJ2-3 TRBV28 NA NA TGTGCCAGCAGTACTCAACCCGCCCCCACAGATACGCAGTATTTT CASSTQPAPTDTQYF
TRBJ2-2 TRBV7-8 NA few TGTGCCAGCAGCTTAAGGGGCGTGGACACCGGGGAGCTGTTTTTT CASSLRGVDTGELFF
TRBJ2-1 TRBV9 NA NA TGTGCCAGCAGCGTACATCGCAGCTCCTACAATGAGCAGTTCTTC CASSVHRSSYNEQFF
TRBJ2-3 TRBV19 TRBD1 few TGTGCCAGTAGTAAAGTGACAGGGGAAGGAGATACGCAGTATTTT CASSKVTGEGDTQYF
TRBJ1-1 TRBV27 NA NA TGTGCCAGCAGTCCTGAAGGAAAGGGGAACACTGAAGCTTTCTTT CASSPEGKGNTEAFF
TRBJ1-2 TRBV5-4 NA NA TGTGCCAGCAGCTTGGGGCAGGGGAGCTATGGCTACACCTTC CASSLGQGSYGYTF
TRBJ1-2 TRBV7-8 TRBD1 NA TGTGCCAGCAGCTTAGAAGCAGGGGGAACTTATGGCTACACCTTC CASSLEAGGTYGYTF
TRBJ2-5 TRBV19 TRBD2 few TGTGCCAGTAGGGCCCGCGGGGGGGCCTTGGAGACCCAGTACTTC CASRARGGALETQYF
TRBJ1-1 TRBV5-1 NA NA TGCGCCAGCAGCTTGACTACTCTGAGCACTGAAGCTTTCTTT CASSLTTLSTEAFF
TRBJ1-2 TRBV29-1 NA NA TGCAGCGTTGTATCTGGACGGCACTATGGCTACACCTTC CSVVSGRHYGYTF
TRBJ2-7 TRBV19 TRBD1 few TGTGCCAGTAGTCCCACTTGGGACAGGGTGTTAAACGAGCAGTACTTC CASSPTWDRVLNEQYF
TRBJ2-2 TRBV4-1 NA NA TGCGCCAGCAGCCAAGGACGGAACACCGGGGAGCTGTTTTTT CASSQGRNTGELFF
TRBJ2-3 TRBV4-3 NA NA TGCGCCAGCAGCCAAGAGAAGGCAGGGGAGAGAGATACGCAGTATTTT CASSQEKAGERDTQYF
TRBJ1-2 TRBV6-5 NA NA TGTGCCAGCAGCACCTTTGAAGGGGGCTACACCTTC CASSTFEGGYTF
TRBJ2-7 TRBV7-6 TRBD2 NA TGTGCCAGCAGCTCGATGGGGGGGGGACCCTACGAGCAGTACTTC CASSSMGGGPYEQYF
TRBJ1-6 TRBV28 TRBD1 NA TGTGCCAGCAGTTTTTGGGACAGGGGACCCTCCTATAATTCACCCCTCCACTTT CASSFWDRGPSYNSPLHF
TRBJ2-5 TRBV28 TRBD2 once TGTGCCAGCAGTCAACCCACCTTAGCGGGAGAGACCCAGTACTTC CASSQPTLAGETQYF
TRBJ1-1 TRBV7-9 TRBD1 NA TGTGCCAGCAGCCCCCTTACAGGGGCGCGGTCCACTGAAGCTTTCTTT CASSPLTGARSTEAFF
TRBJ2-5 TRBV18 NA NA TGTGCCAGCTCCCCTGGGGGCGCGGAGACCCAGTACTTC CASSPGGAETQYF
TRBJ2-7 TRBV10-1 NA NA TGCGCCAGCCCCCTCCGATACGAGCAGTACTTC CASPLRYEQYF
TRBJ1-1 TRBV29-1 NA NA TGCAGCGTTGTTGCGGGGAATTTTGGCACTGAAGCTTTCTTT CSVVAGNFGTEAFF
TRBJ1-5 TRBV19 NA NA TGTGCCAGTAGTGACACTTCGGGTCAGCCCCAGCATTTT CASSDTSGQPQHF
TRBJ1-2 TRBV11-2 NA NA TGTGCCAGCAGCTTAGGACTTCGGGGGTGGCGTGGCTACACCTTC CASSLGLRGWRGYTF
TRBJ1-2 TRBV28 NA NA TGTGCCAGCAGCAGGAATGGGGACAACTATGGCTACACCTTC CASSRNGDNYGYTF
TRBJ2-3 TRBV28 TRBD1 NA TGTGCCAGCAGTGAAGGGACAGGGTTCGGAGATACGCAGTATTTT CASSEGTGFGDTQYF
TRBJ1-5 TRBV4-1 NA NA TGCGCCAGCAGGCCCCGTATCTCTACCAGCAATCAGCCCCAGCATTTT CASRPRISTSNQPQHF
TRBJ2-7 TRBV19 TRBD2 NA TGTGCCAGTAGCTGGACTAGCGGGGGGGCCTACGAGCAGTACTTC CASSWTSGGAYEQYF
TRBJ1-1 TRBV4-3 NA NA TGCGCCAGCAGCCATGGCGGCATGAACACTGAAGCTTTCTTT CASSHGGMNTEAFF
TRBJ2-7 TRBV18 TRBD2 NA TGTGCCAGCTCACCTTTGCGGGGGGGGCGCGAGCAGTACTTC CASSPLRGGREQYF
TRBJ2-3 TRBV6-5 TRBD1 NA TGTGCCAGCAAAATGGGGACAGGGGGCCCAGATACGCAGTATTTT CASKMGTGGPDTQYF
TRBJ1-1 TRBV3-1/TRBV3-2 NA NA TGTGCCAGCAGCCCCCCAGGGGAAAAGGAGAACACTGAAGCTTTCTTT CASSPPGEKENTEAFF
TRBJ1-6 TRBV28 NA NA TGTGCCAGCAGTAGCGACAGTTACCTCCACTTT CASSSDSYLHF
TRBJ1-2 TRBV12-5 NA NA TGTGCTAGTGGCTATTCAGGGTACTATGGCTACACCTTC CASGYSGYYGYTF
TRBJ1-2 TRBV19 TRBD1 NA TGTGCCAGTAGTATCGCACAGGGGTATGGCTACACCTTC CASSIAQGYGYTF
TRBJ2-1 TRBV7-9 NA NA TGTGCCAGCCCTGGGGGCAGCAACAATGAGCAGTTCTTC CASPGGSNNEQFF
TRBJ1-6 TRBV4-1 NA NA TGCGCCAGCAGCCAAGAACCCTCGCAGGGTAATTCACCCCTCCACTTT CASSQEPSQGNSPLHF
TRBJ2-1 TRBV5-5 NA NA TGTGCCAGCAGCTTGCAAACCAGCACAGGGAATGAGCAGTTCTTC CASSLQTSTGNEQFF
TRBJ2-3 TRBV6-4 TRBD2 NA TGTGCCAGCAGTGTTAGCGGGGGCACAGATACGCAGTATTTT CASSVSGGTDTQYF
TRBJ2-7 TRBV3-1/TRBV3-2 TRBD1 NA TGTGCCAGCAGCCAAGCAGGGGGTAGCCACGAGCAGTACTTC CASSQAGGSHEQYF
TRBJ2-2 TRBV7-9 NA NA TGTGCCAGCAGCCCGGGCCAGGGCTACACCGGGGAGCTGTTTTTT CASSPGQGYTGELFF
TRBJ2-5 TRBV5-1 NA NA TGCGCCAGCAGCTTGGGAGAGGAGCAAGAGACCCAGTACTTC CASSLGEEQETQYF
TRBJ2-1 TRBV6-4 NA NA TGTGCCAGCAGTCGGGACTGGTCGTATGAGCAGTTCTTC CASSRDWSYEQFF
TRBJ2-5 TRBV7-6 NA NA TGTGCCAGCAGCTTCAATCCGGCTAGCCCTTACTGGGAGGAGACCCAGTACTTC CASSFNPASPYWEETQYF
TRBJ1-3 TRBV9 NA NA TGTGCCAGCAGCGAACCCAAACCAATATATTTT CASSEPKPIYF
TRBJ1-3 TRBV9 NA NA TGTGCCAGCAGCGTAGAAGGGGGTAGCGAAAACACCATATATTTT CASSVEGGSENTIYF
TRBJ2-1 TRBV19 NA few TGTGCCAGTAAGCGCCTGACCCGCCAAGGTGAGCAGTTCTTC CASKRLTRQGEQFF